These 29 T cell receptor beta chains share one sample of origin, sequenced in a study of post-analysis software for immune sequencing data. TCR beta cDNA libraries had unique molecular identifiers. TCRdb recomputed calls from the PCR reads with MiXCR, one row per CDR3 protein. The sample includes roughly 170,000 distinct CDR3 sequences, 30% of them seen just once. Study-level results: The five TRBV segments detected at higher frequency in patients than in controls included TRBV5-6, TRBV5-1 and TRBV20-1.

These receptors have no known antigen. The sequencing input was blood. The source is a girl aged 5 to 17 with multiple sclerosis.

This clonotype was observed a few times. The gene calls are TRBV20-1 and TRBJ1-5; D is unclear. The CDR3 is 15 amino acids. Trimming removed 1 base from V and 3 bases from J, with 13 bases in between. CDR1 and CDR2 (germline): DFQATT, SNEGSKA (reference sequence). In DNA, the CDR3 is TGCAGTGCTAGAGGTCAGTTAGGGTTCAATCAGCCCCAGCATTTT. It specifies CSARGQLGFNQPQHF.

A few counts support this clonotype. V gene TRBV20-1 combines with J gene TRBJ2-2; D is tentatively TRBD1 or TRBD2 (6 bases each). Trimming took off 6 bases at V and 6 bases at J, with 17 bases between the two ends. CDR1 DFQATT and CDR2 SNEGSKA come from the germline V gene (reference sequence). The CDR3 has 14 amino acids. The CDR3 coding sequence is TGCAGTGCCAACGTCGGGGGCGCGTCCGGGGAGCTGTTTTTT. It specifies CSANVGGASGELFF.

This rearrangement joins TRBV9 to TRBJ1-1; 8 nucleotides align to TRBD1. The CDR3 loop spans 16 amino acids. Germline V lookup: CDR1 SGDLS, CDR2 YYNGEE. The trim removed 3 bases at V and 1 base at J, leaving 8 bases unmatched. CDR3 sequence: CASSASGGGENTEAFF. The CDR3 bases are TGTGCCAGCAGCGCATCAGGGGGCGGCGAGAACACTGAAGCTTTCTTT.

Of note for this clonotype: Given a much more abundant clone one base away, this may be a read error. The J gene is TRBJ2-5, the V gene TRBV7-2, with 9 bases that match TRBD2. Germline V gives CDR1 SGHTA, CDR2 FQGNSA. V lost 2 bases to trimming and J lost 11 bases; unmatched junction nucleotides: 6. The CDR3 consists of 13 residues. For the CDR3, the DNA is TGTGCCAGCAGCTTACTCTCTAGCGGGGAGCAGTACTTC. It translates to CASSLLSSGEQYF.

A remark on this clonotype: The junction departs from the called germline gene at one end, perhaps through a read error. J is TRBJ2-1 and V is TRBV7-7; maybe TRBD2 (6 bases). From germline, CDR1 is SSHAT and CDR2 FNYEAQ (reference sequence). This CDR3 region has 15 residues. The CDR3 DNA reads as TGTGCTAGCAGAACTGGGGCGGGAAGATTGGATGAGCAGTTCTTC. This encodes CASRTGAGRLDEQFF.

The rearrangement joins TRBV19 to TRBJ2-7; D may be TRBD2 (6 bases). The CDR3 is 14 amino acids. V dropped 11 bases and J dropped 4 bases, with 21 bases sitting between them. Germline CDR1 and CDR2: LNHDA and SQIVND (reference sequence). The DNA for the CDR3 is TGTGCCCATGAAAGTGGGCAGGAGGGATACGAGCAGTACTTC. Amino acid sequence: CAHESGQEGYEQYF. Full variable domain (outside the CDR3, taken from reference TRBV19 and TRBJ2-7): DGGITQSPKYLFRKEGQNVTLSCEQNLNHDAMYWYRQDPGQGLRLIYYSQIVNDFQKGDIAEGYSVSREKKESFPLTVTSAQKNPTAFYLCAHESGQEGYEQYFGPGTRLTVT.

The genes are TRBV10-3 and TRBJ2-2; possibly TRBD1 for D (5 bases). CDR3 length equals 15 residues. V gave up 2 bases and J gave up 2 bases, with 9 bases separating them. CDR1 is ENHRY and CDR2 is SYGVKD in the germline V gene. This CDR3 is CAISERQTNTGELFF. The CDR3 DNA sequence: TGTGCCATCAGTGAGAGACAGACAAACACCGGGGAGCTGTTTTTT.

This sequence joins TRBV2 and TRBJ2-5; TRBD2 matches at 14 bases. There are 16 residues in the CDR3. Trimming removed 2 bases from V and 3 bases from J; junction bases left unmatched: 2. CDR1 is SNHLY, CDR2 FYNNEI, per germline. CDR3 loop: CASSEPTSGREETQYF. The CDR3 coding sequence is TGTGCCAGCAGTGAACCGACTAGCGGGAGGGAAGAGACCCAGTACTTC.

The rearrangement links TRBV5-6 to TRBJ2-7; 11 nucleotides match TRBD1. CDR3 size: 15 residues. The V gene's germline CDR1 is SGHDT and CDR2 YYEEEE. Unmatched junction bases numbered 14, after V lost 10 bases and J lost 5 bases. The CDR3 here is CASSMARTGGHEQYF. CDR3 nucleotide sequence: TGTGCCTCCTCCATGGCCAGGACAGGGGGCCACGAGCAGTACTTC.

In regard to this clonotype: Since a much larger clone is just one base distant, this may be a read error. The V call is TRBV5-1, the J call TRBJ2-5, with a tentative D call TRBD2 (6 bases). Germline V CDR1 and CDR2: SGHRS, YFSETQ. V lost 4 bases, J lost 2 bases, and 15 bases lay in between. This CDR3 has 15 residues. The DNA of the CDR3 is TGCGCCAGCAGCCTTCTTACTAGCACTCAAGAGACCCAGTACTTC. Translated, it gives CASSLLTSTQETQYF.

The CDR3 DNA follows: TGTGCCAGCAGCCAAGATGGGGAGACCCAGTTCTTC. Translating it yields CASSQDGETQFF. V gene TRBV3-1 combines with J gene TRBJ2-1, with a possible D match to TRBD2 (5 bases). The germline CDR1 and CDR2 sequences are LGHDT and YNNKEL (reference sequence). CDR3 length: 12 residues. The ends were cut back, 0 bases at V and 13 bases at J, with 10 bases in the middle.

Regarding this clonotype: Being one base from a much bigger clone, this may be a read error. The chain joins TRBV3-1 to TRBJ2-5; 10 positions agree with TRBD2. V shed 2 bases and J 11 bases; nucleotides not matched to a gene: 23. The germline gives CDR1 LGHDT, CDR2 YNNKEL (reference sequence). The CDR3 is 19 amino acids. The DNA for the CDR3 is TGTGCCAGCAGCCAAATTTGGGCTAGCGGGAGATTGGGTGTCAATGAGCAGTACTTC. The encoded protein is CASSQIWASGRLGVNEQYF.

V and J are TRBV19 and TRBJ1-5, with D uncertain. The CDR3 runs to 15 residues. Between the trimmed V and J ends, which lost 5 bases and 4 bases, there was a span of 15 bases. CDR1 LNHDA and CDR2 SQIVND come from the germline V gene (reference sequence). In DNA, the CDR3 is TGTGCCAGTAGTCCCCCGTCGTCTAGGAATCAGCCCCAGCATTTT. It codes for CASSPPSSRNQPQHF.

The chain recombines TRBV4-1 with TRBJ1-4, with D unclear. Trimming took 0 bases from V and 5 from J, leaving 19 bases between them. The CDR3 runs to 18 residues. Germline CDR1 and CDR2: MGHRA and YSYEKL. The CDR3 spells CASSQEGPPVPPNEKLFF. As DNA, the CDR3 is TGCGCCAGCAGCCAAGAGGGCCCTCCGGTCCCGCCCAATGAAAAACTGTTTTTT.

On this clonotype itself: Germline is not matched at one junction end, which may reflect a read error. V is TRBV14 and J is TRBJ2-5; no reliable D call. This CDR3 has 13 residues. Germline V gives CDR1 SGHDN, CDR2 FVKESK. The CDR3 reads CASNQDFVGGQYF. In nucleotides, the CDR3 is TGTGCCAGCAACCAAGATTTCGTCGGTGGGCAGTACTTC.

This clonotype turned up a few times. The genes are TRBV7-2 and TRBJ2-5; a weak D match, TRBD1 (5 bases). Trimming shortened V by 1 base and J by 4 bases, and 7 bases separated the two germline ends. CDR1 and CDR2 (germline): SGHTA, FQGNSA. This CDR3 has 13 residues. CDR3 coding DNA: TGTGCCAGCAGCTTAGAGCAGGGAGAGACCCAGTACTTC. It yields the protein CASSLEQGETQYF. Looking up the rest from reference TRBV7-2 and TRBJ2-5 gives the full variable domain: GAGVSQSPSNKVTEKGKDVELRCDPISGHTALYWYRQSLGQGLEFLIYFQGNSAPDKSGLPSDRFSAERTGGSVSTLTIQRTQQEDSAVYLCASSLEQGETQYFGPGTRLLVL.

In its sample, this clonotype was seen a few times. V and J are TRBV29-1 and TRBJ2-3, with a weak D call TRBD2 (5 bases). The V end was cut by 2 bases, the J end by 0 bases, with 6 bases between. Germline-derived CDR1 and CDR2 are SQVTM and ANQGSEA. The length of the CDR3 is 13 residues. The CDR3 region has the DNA TGCAGCGTTGAAAGCGGTAGCACAGATACGCAGTATTTT. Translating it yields CSVESGSTDTQYF.

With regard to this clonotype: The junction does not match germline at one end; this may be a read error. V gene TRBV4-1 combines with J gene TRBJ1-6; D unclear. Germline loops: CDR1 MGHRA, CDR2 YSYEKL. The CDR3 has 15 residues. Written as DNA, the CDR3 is TGCGCCAGCAGCCAAGGACCCATCTATAATTCACCCCACCACTTT. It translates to CASSQGPIYNSPHHF.

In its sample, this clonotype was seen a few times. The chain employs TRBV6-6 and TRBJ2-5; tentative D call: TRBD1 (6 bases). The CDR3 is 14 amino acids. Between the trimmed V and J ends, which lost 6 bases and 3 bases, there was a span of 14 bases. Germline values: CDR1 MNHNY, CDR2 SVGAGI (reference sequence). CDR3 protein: CASSRGRLEETQYF. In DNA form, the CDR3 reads TGTGCCAGCAGCAGGGGCAGATTAGAAGAGACCCAGTACTTC.

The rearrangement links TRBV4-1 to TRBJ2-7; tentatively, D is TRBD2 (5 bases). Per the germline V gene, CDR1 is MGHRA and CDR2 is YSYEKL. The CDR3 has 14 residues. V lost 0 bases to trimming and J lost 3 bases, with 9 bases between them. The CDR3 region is CASSQEREGYEQYF. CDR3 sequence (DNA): TGCGCCAGCAGCCAAGAGCGAGAGGGCTACGAGCAGTACTTC.

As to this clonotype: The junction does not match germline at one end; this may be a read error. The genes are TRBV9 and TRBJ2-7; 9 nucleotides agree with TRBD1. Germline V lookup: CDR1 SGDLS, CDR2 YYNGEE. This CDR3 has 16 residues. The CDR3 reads CAGSPRGDREPYEQYF. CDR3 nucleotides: TGTGCCGGCAGCCCCCGAGGGGACAGGGAACCCTACGAGCAGTACTTC.

This chain's CDR3 is CASSVARRDTGELFF. CDR3 bases: TGTGCCAGCAGCGTAGCGAGGCGGGACACCGGGGAGCTGTTTTTT. J is TRBJ2-2 and V is TRBV9; possible D gene TRBD2, 5 bases. CDR1 is SGDLS, CDR2 YYNGEE, per germline. The CDR3 spans 15 residues. V lost 0 bases and J lost 3, with 9 bases in between.

The CDR3 DNA reads TGCGCCAGCAGCTTGGTTGGGGGGAGCACTGAAGCTTTCTTT. Translation gives CASSLVGGSTEAFF. The rearrangement links TRBV5-1 to TRBJ1-1, with a possible D match to TRBD1 (5 bases). This CDR3 contains 14 residues. Trimming shortened V by 0 bases and J by 4 bases, and 10 bases separated the two germline ends. Per germline, CDR1 SGHRS and CDR2 YFSETQ.

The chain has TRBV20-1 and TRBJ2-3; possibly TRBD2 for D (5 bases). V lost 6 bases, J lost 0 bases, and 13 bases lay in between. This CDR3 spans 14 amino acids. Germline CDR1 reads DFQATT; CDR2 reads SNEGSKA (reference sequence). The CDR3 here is CSAGEPGSTDTQYF. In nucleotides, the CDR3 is TGCAGTGCCGGGGAGCCTGGGAGCACAGATACGCAGTATTTT.

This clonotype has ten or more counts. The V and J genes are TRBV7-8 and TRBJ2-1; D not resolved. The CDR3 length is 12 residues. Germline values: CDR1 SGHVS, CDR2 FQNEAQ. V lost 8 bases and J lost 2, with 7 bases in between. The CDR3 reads CASGRTYNEQFF. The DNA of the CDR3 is TGTGCCAGCGGGCGAACCTACAATGAGCAGTTCTTC.

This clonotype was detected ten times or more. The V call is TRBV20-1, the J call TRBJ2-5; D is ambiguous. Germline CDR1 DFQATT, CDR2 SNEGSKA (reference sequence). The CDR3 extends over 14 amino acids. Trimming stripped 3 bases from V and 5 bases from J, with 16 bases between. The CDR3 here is CSASLSAVGETQYF. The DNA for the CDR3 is TGCAGTGCTAGCCTTTCGGCGGTTGGGGAGACCCAGTACTTC.

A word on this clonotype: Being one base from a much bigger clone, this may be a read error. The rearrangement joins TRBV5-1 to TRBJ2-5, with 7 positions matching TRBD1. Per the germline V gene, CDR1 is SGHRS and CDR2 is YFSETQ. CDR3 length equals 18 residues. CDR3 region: CVSSLGRQGSPVQETQYF. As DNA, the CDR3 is TGCGTCAGCAGCTTGGGAAGACAGGGTTCTCCCGTCCAAGAGACCCAGTACTTC. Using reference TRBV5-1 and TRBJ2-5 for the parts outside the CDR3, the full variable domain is KAGVTQTPRYLIKTRGQQVTLSCSPISGHRSVSWYQQTPGQGLQFLFEYFSETQRNKGNFPGRFSGRQFSNSRSEMNVSTLELGDSALYLCVSSLGRQGSPVQETQYFGPGTRLLVL.

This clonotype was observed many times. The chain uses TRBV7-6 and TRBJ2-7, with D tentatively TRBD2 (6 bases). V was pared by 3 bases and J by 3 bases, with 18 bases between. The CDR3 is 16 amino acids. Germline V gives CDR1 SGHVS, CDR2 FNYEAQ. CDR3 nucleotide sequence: TGTGCCAGCAGCTTTCAACCGGGAGCGGAGATCTACGAGCAGTACTTC. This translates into CASSFQPGAEIYEQYF.

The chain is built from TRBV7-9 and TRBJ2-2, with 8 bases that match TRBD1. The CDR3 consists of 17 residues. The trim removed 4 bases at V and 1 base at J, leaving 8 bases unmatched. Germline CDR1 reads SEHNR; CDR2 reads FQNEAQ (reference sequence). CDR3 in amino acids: CASSYRTGSLNTGELFF. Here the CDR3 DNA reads TGTGCCAGCAGCTACCGGACAGGGAGCTTGAACACCGGGGAGCTGTTTTTT.